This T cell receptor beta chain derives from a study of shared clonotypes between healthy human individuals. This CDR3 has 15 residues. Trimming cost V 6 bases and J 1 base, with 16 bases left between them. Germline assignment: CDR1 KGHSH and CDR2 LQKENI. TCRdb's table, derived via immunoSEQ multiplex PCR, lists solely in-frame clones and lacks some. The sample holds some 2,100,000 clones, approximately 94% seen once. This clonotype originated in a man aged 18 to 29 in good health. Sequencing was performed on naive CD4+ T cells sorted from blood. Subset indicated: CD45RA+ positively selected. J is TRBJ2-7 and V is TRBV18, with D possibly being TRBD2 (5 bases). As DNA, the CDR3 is TGTGCCAGCTCGGAGGTAGCAGGTTCATCCTACGAGCAGTACTTC. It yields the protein CASSEVAGSSYEQYF.